A single sample gave rise to the 31 T cell receptor beta chains below, sequenced in a study of T cells after yellow fever vaccination. TCRdb called the 5' RACE reads again in MiXCR, with one record for every CDR3 protein. Of about 310,000 distinct CDR3 sequences listed, around 3.6% are singletons. Sequenced here: PBMCs, sampled on the day of the yellow fever booster vaccination. All receptors come from a man younger than 35 who received the YFV17D yellow fever vaccine.

J is TRBJ1-5 and V is TRBV4-1, with a possible D match to TRBD1 (6 bases). The CDR3 consists of 19 residues. Germline V CDR1 and CDR2: MGHRA, YSYEKL. V lost 0 bases to trimming and J lost 5 bases, with 23 bases between them. The CDR3 DNA follows: TGCGCCAGCAGCCAAGATTGGAGCGGAGAGGTCGAGGGGGATCAGCCCCAGCATTTT. This sequence encodes CASSQDWSGEVEGDQPQHF.

This clonotype turned up a few times. This chain links TRBV4-2 with TRBJ1-5; D is undetermined. V was trimmed by 5 bases and J by 4 bases, leaving 12 bases between them. Germline V gives CDR1 LGHNA, CDR2 YNFKEQ. This CDR3 spans 14 amino acids. The CDR3 nucleotides are TGTGCCAGCAGCAACAGCCGCTTAAATCAGCCCCAGCATTTT. The encoded protein is CASSNSRLNQPQHF.

This chain links TRBV4-1 with TRBJ1-2; D is possibly TRBD1 (5 bases). CDR3 size: 19 residues. Between the trimmed V and J ends, which lost 0 bases and 6 bases, there was a span of 26 bases. Per the germline V gene, CDR1 is MGHRA and CDR2 is YSYEKL. The CDR3 nucleotides read TGCGCCAGCAGCCAAGATGCAGATCCGGCGAGGGGAACGAGGAATGGCTACACCTTC. It specifies CASSQDADPARGTRNGYTF.

This clonotype came up many times. The rearrangement uses TRBV6-2 or TRBV6-3 and TRBJ2-1, with TRBD2 matching over 9 bases. This CDR3 has 13 residues. Germline trimming cut 5 bases from V and 12 bases from J; bases unmatched to any gene: 8. The germline V gene encodes CDR1 MNHEY and CDR2 SVGEGT. CDR3 loop: CASSLAGTWGQFF. The CDR3 DNA follows: TGTGCCAGCAGTCTAGCGGGAACTTGGGGGCAGTTCTTC.

This clonotype appeared many times. The J gene is TRBJ2-5, the V gene TRBV29-1; D gene unclear. Germline V gives CDR1 SQVTM, CDR2 ANQGSEA. V lost 2 bases and J lost 5, with 9 bases in between. The CDR3 is 12 residues long. The CDR3 DNA is TGCAGCGTTGAAAAGGGAAGGGAGACCCAGTACTTC. Its translation is CSVEKGRETQYF.

This clonotype was recorded at least ten times. The chain carries TRBV29-1 and TRBJ2-3; 8 nucleotides align to TRBD2. After removal of 5 bases from V and 4 bases from J, the junction contained 11 bases not matched to a gene. The length of the CDR3 is 15 residues. CDR1 SQVTM and CDR2 ANQGSEA come from the germline V gene. Here the CDR3 reads CSVRPGLGGPDTQYF. The CDR3 nucleotides read TGCAGCGTTCGACCGGGACTAGGAGGCCCAGATACGCAGTATTTT.

This clonotype has more than one count but fewer than ten. The V and J genes are TRBV20-1 and TRBJ1-4, with D perhaps TRBD1 (6 bases). Trimming shortened V by 6 bases and J by 5 bases, and 16 bases separated the two germline ends. Germline CDR1 is DFQATT and CDR2 is SNEGSKA (reference sequence). The length of the CDR3 is 14 residues. DNA of the CDR3: TGCAGTGCAATTAACAGGGTGGGGAATGAAAAACTGTTTTTT. Protein sequence: CSAINRVGNEKLFF.

There are a few counts of this clonotype. This CDR3 is CASSRDVEAPQYF. In DNA form, the CDR3 reads TGTGCCAGCAGCCGGGACGTGGAGGCCCCGCAGTATTTT. This rearrangement joins TRBV12-3 or TRBV12-4 to TRBJ2-3; D is possibly TRBD1 or TRBD2 (5 bases each). There are 13 residues in the CDR3. Trimming removed 6 bases from V and 10 bases from J, with 17 bases in between.

This clonotype was seen only a few times. The chain has TRBV9 and TRBJ2-1, with D perhaps TRBD2 (5 bases). The germline V gene has CDR1 SGDLS and CDR2 YYNGEE. Trimming took 0 bases from V and 9 from J, leaving 10 bases between them. The CDR3 is made up of 13 amino acids. CDR3 in amino acids: CASSVVPAGEQFF. In DNA, the CDR3 is TGTGCCAGCAGCGTAGTTCCGGCGGGTGAGCAGTTCTTC.

This clonotype was detected ten times or more. The V gene is TRBV7-2, the J gene TRBJ1-5, with 8 positions matching TRBD1. This CDR3 is built from 14 residues. Germline-derived CDR1 and CDR2 are SGHTA and FQGNSA. The J segment lost 3 bases and the V segment lost 6 bases, leaving 4 bases of the junction unmatched. The CDR3 spells CASSLQGVNQPQHF. As DNA, the CDR3 is TGTGCCAGCAGTTTACAGGGGGTCAATCAGCCCCAGCATTTT.

This clonotype was recorded at least ten times. This chain joins TRBV7-9 and TRBJ2-2, with 7 bases identical to TRBD1. V lost 4 bases and J lost 4; bases outside the gene matches: 6. This CDR3 has 15 residues. Germline CDR1 is SEHNR and CDR2 is FQNEAQ (reference sequence). CDR3 region: CASSSRQGGTGELFF. The CDR3 DNA sequence: TGTGCCAGCAGCTCGAGACAGGGTGGCACCGGGGAGCTGTTTTTT.

This clonotype was counted ten times or more. The V call is TRBV11-2, the J call TRBJ1-1; no reliable D call. The CDR3 is 13 residues long. Trimming shortened V by 4 bases and J by 1 base, and 7 bases separated the two germline ends. Germline V gives CDR1 SGHAT, CDR2 FQNNGV. The CDR3 sequence: CASSSYQNTEAFF. The CDR3 coding sequence is TGTGCCAGCAGCTCATACCAGAACACTGAAGCTTTCTTT.

In this sample, this clonotype turned up a few times. The chain links TRBV16 to TRBJ1-1; TRBD1 matches at 9 bases. CDR3 length: 18 amino acids. V was clipped by 7 bases and J by 4 bases; unmatched bases: 19. The V gene's germline CDR1 is KGHSY and CDR2 FQNENV. The CDR3 nucleotides read TGTGCCAGCACGCCGCCGTTATTCGTCGGGACAGGGCTCACTGAAGCTTTCTTT. This gives the protein CASTPPLFVGTGLTEAFF.

This clonotype was observed at least ten times. The chain is built from TRBV20-1 and TRBJ2-5; D may be TRBD2 (6 bases). The CDR3 contains 12 residues. V was trimmed by 6 bases and J by 1 base, leaving 9 bases between them. Looked up from germline, CDR1 is DFQATT and CDR2 is SNEGSKA (reference sequence). CDR3 sequence reads: CSAERAQETQYF. CDR3 bases: TGCAGTGCCGAGCGGGCCCAAGAGACCCAGTACTTC.

This clonotype was seen repeatedly, ten times or more. The V call is TRBV9, the J call TRBJ2-7, with D perhaps being TRBD1 or TRBD2 (5 bases each). Trimming took 0 bases from V and 5 from J, leaving 21 bases between them. The CDR3 contains 17 residues. Germline V CDR1 and CDR2: SGDLS, YYNGEE. The CDR3 is CASSVGGRGGGPHEQYV. The CDR3 DNA reads as TGTGCCAGCAGCGTAGGGGGACGAGGCGGTGGGCCCCACGAGCAGTACGTC.

This clonotype was found many times. The V and J genes are TRBV20-1 and TRBJ2-1, with 7 positions matching TRBD1. The V gene's germline CDR1 is DFQATT and CDR2 SNEGSKA (reference sequence). This CDR3 is built from 14 residues. The V segment lost 0 bases and the J segment 8 bases; nucleotides outside the gene matches: 7. The CDR3 nucleotides are TGCAGTGCTAGAGATGTGGCAGGGACAGATGAGCAGTTCTTC. It yields the protein CSARDVAGTDEQFF.

The chain recombines TRBV20-1 with TRBJ2-3, with D uncertain. Trimming stripped 0 bases from V and 4 bases from J, with 11 bases between. Germline assignment: CDR1 DFQATT and CDR2 SNEGSKA (reference sequence). This CDR3 has 14 residues. As DNA, the CDR3 is TGCAGTGCTAGAGATTGGAAGGGCGCAGATACGCAGTATTTT. This gives the protein CSARDWKGADTQYF.

This clonotype was observed at least ten times. J is TRBJ1-6 and V is TRBV4-3; D is unresolved. V was cut by 3 bases and J by 10 bases, with 13 bases left in between. This CDR3 is built from 14 residues. The V gene's germline CDR1 is LGHNA and CDR2 YSLEER. This chain's CDR3 is CASSQAGLVSPLHF. The CDR3 DNA reads TGCGCCAGCAGCCAGGCGGGATTAGTATCACCCCTCCACTTT.

This clonotype showed up many times. The J gene is TRBJ2-3, the V gene TRBV20-1; the D gene could be TRBD1 or TRBD2 (5 bases each). The V gene lost 0 bases and the J gene lost 4 bases, with 11 bases spanning the gap. The CDR3 is made up of 14 amino acids. The germline CDR1 and CDR2 sequences are DFQATT and SNEGSKA (reference sequence). The CDR3 here is CSARDAVGADTQYF. The CDR3 bases are TGCAGTGCTAGAGATGCAGTGGGGGCAGATACGCAGTATTTT.

This clonotype appeared many times. The CDR3 nucleotides are TGTGCCAGCACCGGACAGGGGGATCAAGAGACCCAGTACTTC. Translated, it gives CASTGQGDQETQYF. This rearrangement joins TRBV6-8 to TRBJ2-5; the match to TRBD1 covers 10 bases. This CDR3 is 14 amino acids long. The germline V gene encodes CDR1 MNHGY and CDR2 SAAAGT. J lost 2 bases, V lost 7 bases, and 4 bases had no gene match.

There are many counts of this clonotype. This chain connects TRBV7-2 to TRBJ1-1; D remains ambiguous. Between the trimmed V and J ends, which lost 2 bases and 1 base, there was a span of 8 bases. CDR3 length: 14 residues. Germline V gene lookup returns CDR1 SGHTA and CDR2 FQGNSA. The CDR3 nucleotides read TGTGCCAGCAGCTTATACGCAGGGAACACTGAAGCTTTCTTT. Its protein is CASSLYAGNTEAFF. The full variable domain, rest sourced from reference TRBV7-2 and TRBJ1-1, is GAGVSQSPSNKVTEKGKDVELRCDPISGHTALYWYRQSLGQGLEFLIYFQGNSAPDKSGLPSDRFSAERTGGSVSTLTIQRTQQEDSAVYLCASSLYAGNTEAFFGQGTRLTVV.

The gene calls are TRBV6-1 and TRBJ1-4; 9 positions match TRBD1. V shed 3 bases and J 7 bases; nucleotides not matched to a gene: 9. The germline CDR1 and CDR2 sequences are MNHNS and SASEGT. This CDR3 has 16 amino acids. CDR3 nucleotide sequence: TGTGCCAGCAGTGAGGAGGACAGGGGATTGCGTGAAAAACTGTTTTTT. Amino acids: CASSEEDRGLREKLFF.

The rearrangement links TRBV7-2 to TRBJ1-1; tentatively, D is TRBD1 (5 bases). Germline values: CDR1 SGHTA, CDR2 FQGNSA. The CDR3 has 14 residues. V was clipped by 5 bases and J by 11 bases, with 21 bases between them. The CDR3 protein is CASSGGPPAGVAFF. In nucleotides, the CDR3 is TGTGCCAGCAGCGGGGGACCTCCTGCCGGCGTCGCTTTCTTT.

This clonotype has a count of ten or more. The chain carries TRBV5-6 and TRBJ2-7; TRBD2 might be the D (6 bases). The V gene lost 4 bases and the J gene lost 0 bases, with 11 bases spanning the gap. CDR3 size: 14 residues. Germline V CDR1 and CDR2: SGHDT, YYEEEE. The CDR3 coding sequence is TGTGCCAGCAGCCCGGTGGGGGGCTCCTACGAGCAGTACGTC. Translating it yields CASSPVGGSYEQYV.

This clonotype came up many times. The rearrangement joins TRBV5-1 to TRBJ1-2; a possible D gene is TRBD1 (6 bases). Looked up from germline, CDR1 is SGHRS and CDR2 is YFSETQ. The CDR3 sequence is 15 residues long. The V and J ends lost 4 bases and 2 bases respectively, with 15 bases between them. The DNA of the CDR3 is TGCGCCAGCAGCCCCGCTGGGGGGCGGAACTATGGCTACACCTTC. Amino acids: CASSPAGGRNYGYTF.

The table lists this clonotype with many counts. The V call is TRBV6-5, the J call TRBJ2-1, with D possibly matching TRBD1 (6 bases). The germline CDR1 and CDR2 sequences are MNHEY and SVGAGI. This CDR3 is 14 amino acids long. Trimming took 6 bases from V and 6 from J, leaving 15 bases between them. The DNA for the CDR3 is TGTGCCAGCAGATACCAGGTGGGGGCCAATGAGCAGTTCTTC. As protein: CASRYQVGANEQFF.

At least ten counts were recorded for this clonotype. The genes are TRBV6-5 and TRBJ2-7; D tentatively reads TRBD1 or TRBD2 (5 bases each). Trimming shortened V by 6 bases and J by 6 bases, and 18 bases separated the two germline ends. Germline CDR1 is MNHEY and CDR2 is SVGAGI. The CDR3 has 14 amino acids. In DNA form, the CDR3 reads TGTGCCAGCAGCAACACTGGGGGAGCGCTCGAGCAGTACGTC. This gives the protein CASSNTGGALEQYV.

This clonotype showed up just a few times. The rearrangement links TRBV18 to TRBJ1-3; unclear D gene. Germline values: CDR1 KGHSH, CDR2 LQKENI. Trimming stripped 3 bases from V and 3 bases from J, with 9 bases between. CDR3 size: 14 residues. The CDR3 is CASSPFPDGNTIYF. The CDR3 DNA sequence: TGTGCCAGCTCACCCTTTCCAGATGGAAACACCATATATTTT.

V and J are TRBV27 and TRBJ1-2, with a tentative D call TRBD1 (5 bases). V lost 8 bases, J lost 0 bases, and 16 bases lay in between. CDR1 and CDR2 (germline): MNHEY, SMNVEV (reference sequence). This CDR3 comprises 15 residues. The CDR3 loop reads CASGKRGYSNYGYTF. The CDR3 DNA sequence: TGTGCCAGCGGAAAAAGGGGATATTCTAACTATGGCTACACCTTC.

There are many counts of this clonotype. The chain links TRBV21-1 to TRBJ1-5; the table gives TRBD1 as D, unverified against the DNA. TRBV21-1 is noted as a pseudogene. CDR3 length equals 15 residues. The CDR3 DNA follows: TGTGCCAGCCTGATGGGACATCCACGCAATCAGCCCCAGCATTTT. It codes for CASLMGHPRNQPQHF.

This clonotype came up many times. V is TRBV7-2 and J is TRBJ2-3; D might be TRBD2 (5 bases). CDR3 length equals 16 residues. CDR1 and CDR2 (germline): SGHTA, FQGNSA. The germline V and J ends were trimmed by 5 bases and 6 bases, with 21 bases remaining between them. The DNA for the CDR3 is TGTGCCAGCAGCGCAAAAGGGTACTTGAGGGTGGATACGCAGTATTTT. It translates to CASSAKGYLRVDTQYF.